The T cell receptor beta chain under discussion was sequenced for a study of T cell clones after liver transplantation. Study as a whole: Timepoints were pre-transplant, pre-withdrawal, and after withdrawal was completed or failed.

After removal of 1 base from V and 2 bases from J, the junction contained 7 bases not matched to a gene. The CDR3 sequence is 16 residues long. Germline loops: CDR1 SGDLS, CDR2 YYNGEE. Sequencing was performed with immunoSEQ multiplex PCR; in TCRdb, only in-frame clones are kept and a portion is missing. The repertoire consists of about 60,000 clones, with 65% to 75% occurring once and the leading ten covering about 15%. The source was CD4+ T cells from blood, collected before liver transplant. This clonotype was sampled from a human donor who received a liver transplant. The chain couples TRBV9 to TRBJ2-3, with 7 positions matching TRBD2. The DNA for the CDR3 is TGTGCCAGCAGCGTATCCCAGCGGGGCTACACAGATACGCAGTATTTT. Translation: CASSVSQRGYTDTQYF. The variable domain in full, with the rest retrieved from reference TRBV9 and TRBJ2-3, is DSGVTQTPKHLITATGQRVTLRCSPRSGDLSVYWYQQSLDQGLQFLIQYYNGEERAKGNILERFSAQQFPDLHSELNLSSLELGDSALYFCASSVSQRGYTDTQYFGPGTRLTVL.